The next 5 T cell receptor beta chains were all read from a single sample in a study of blood T cell repertoires in COVID-19. The table came from immunoSEQ multiplex PCR; TCRdb's copy has only in-frame clones and leaves some out. The sample has about 130,000 clones, approximately 87% seen once. Sequencing was done on a sample of peripheral blood. The receptors stem from a human donor in a cohort sampled during active COVID-19.

The rearrangement uses TRBV10-3 and TRBJ2-3; D is unresolved. The CDR3 consists of 13 residues. Germline V gene lookup returns CDR1 ENHRY and CDR2 SYGVKD. V lost 4 bases, J lost 5 bases, and 10 bases lay in between. The CDR3 DNA follows: TGTGCCATCAGTGCCGCCCGGGTAGATACGCAGTATTTT. Translating it yields CAISAARVDTQYF.

The V call is TRBV7-9, the J call TRBJ1-4; D uncertain. The germline V and J ends were trimmed by 5 bases and 0 bases, with 7 bases remaining between them. Per the germline V gene, CDR1 is SEHNR and CDR2 is FQNEAQ (reference sequence). The CDR3 has 14 amino acids. The CDR3 DNA is TGTGCCAGCAGCCGGAGAGCAACTAATGAAAAACTGTTTTTT. Its translation is CASSRRATNEKLFF.

This chain uses TRBV7-2 with TRBJ2-5; 10 bases are shared with TRBD1. With V trimmed by 5 bases and J by 3 bases, 12 bases remained unmatched. Germline assignment: CDR1 SGHTA and CDR2 FQGNSA. The CDR3 has 17 residues. CDR3 coding DNA: TGTGCCAGCAGCCCAGCCCGGGGGACAGGGGCGGAAGAGACCCAGTACTTC. Translating gives CASSPARGTGAEETQYF. The full variable domain, with the rest looked up from reference TRBV7-2 and TRBJ2-5, is GAGVSQSPSNKVTEKGKDVELRCDPISGHTALYWYRQSLGQGLEFLIYFQGNSAPDKSGLPSDRFSAERTGGSVSTLTIQRTQQEDSAVYLCASSPARGTGAEETQYFGPGTRLLVL.

J is TRBJ2-1 and V is TRBV5-4; the D gene is possibly TRBD2 (6 bases). The CDR3 has 15 residues. CDR1 is SGHNT, CDR2 YYREEE, per germline (reference sequence). The V and J ends lost 0 bases and 6 bases respectively, with 13 bases between them. CDR3 sequence reads: CASSLEVVAVNEQFF. The CDR3 coding sequence is TGTGCCAGCAGCTTGGAGGTTGTAGCGGTCAATGAGCAGTTCTTC.

The rearrangement links TRBV5-1 to TRBJ2-7, with D unclear. V was pared by 3 bases and J by 2 bases, with 15 bases between. This CDR3 has 15 residues. CDR1 and CDR2 from the germline V gene are SGHRS and YFSETQ. The CDR3 nucleotides read TGCGCCAGCAGCTCCGACAAAACAGAGACCTACGAGCAGTACTTC. Protein product: CASSSDKTETYEQYF.